This note documents a single T cell receptor (beta chain) sequence. Unmatched junction bases numbered 9, after V lost 4 bases and J lost 3 bases. The V gene's germline CDR1 is MNHEY and CDR2 SMNVEV (reference sequence). This CDR3 region has 16 residues. The data were obtained in a study of sequential checkpoint blockade in melanoma. At the level of the study: Patients were randomized 1:1 to nivolumab-then-ipilimumab or ipilimumab-then-nivolumab first-line. Both treatment sequences were followed by maintenance nivolumab.

The treatment: randomized to nivolumab then ipilimumab (arm A) or the reverse (arm B). None of the patients previously received DNA-damaging chemotherapy. PBMC sorting kept live CD3+CD8+ cells without CD19 or CD56. Here immunoSEQ multiplex PCR was the method, and the copy in TCRdb shows in-frame clones only, minus some. Of tens of thousands of clones listed, 85% to 90% are singletons. The sequence came from a human donor with melanoma. This chain connects TRBV27 to TRBJ1-3; the match to TRBD1 covers 7 bases. The material was CD8+ T cells sorted from blood (inferred from file names), obtained from a patient given nivolumab and ipilimumab in sequence. As DNA, the CDR3 is TGTGCCAGCAGTTCGACCGGGACAGATATTGGAAACACCATATATTTT. Its protein is CASSSTGTDIGNTIYF.